These 30 T cell receptor beta chains were all obtained from the same sample, sequenced in a study of control samples from healthy donors and cancer patients. Clones were sequenced by immunoSEQ multiplex PCR, and TCRdb holds only the in-frame ones, with some missing. Of approximately 100,000 clones listed, 92% are singletons. Source material: blood. Receptor source: a human donor in good health. The donor label of this sample is uncertain.

This clone has only one observation. The chain employs TRBV7-6 and TRBJ1-3; D gene uncertain. Trimming removed 5 bases at V and 4 bases at J, with 3 bases between. The CDR3 contains 11 residues. Germline loops: CDR1 SGHVS, CDR2 FNYEAQ. As DNA, the CDR3 is TGTGCCAGCAGCCCAGGAAACACCATATATTTT. This sequence encodes CASSPGNTIYF. The variable domain in full, with the rest retrieved from reference TRBV7-6 and TRBJ1-3, is GAGVSQSPRYKVTKRGQDVALRCDPISGHVSLYWYRQALGQGPEFLTYFNYEAQQDKSGLPNDRFSAERPEGSISTLTIQRTEQRDSAMYRCASSPGNTIYFGEGSWLTVV.

This chain uses TRBV27 with TRBJ1-5; TRBD1 matches 7 bases. Trimming removed 4 bases from V and 3 bases from J; junction bases left unmatched: 3. Looked up from germline, CDR1 is MNHEY and CDR2 is SMNVEV (reference sequence). This CDR3 is built from 14 residues. CDR3 DNA: TGTGCCAGCAGTTCCGACAGGGTCAATCAGCCCCAGCATTTT. Its translation is CASSSDRVNQPQHF.

The chain carries TRBV3-1 (or the pseudogene TRBV3-2) and TRBJ2-1, with D perhaps TRBD2 (7 bases). V lost 2 bases, J lost 0 bases, and 11 bases lay in between. CDR3 length equals 16 residues. Germline CDR1 LGHDT, CDR2 YNNKEL (reference sequence). CDR3: CASSQRGGYSYNEQFF. Here the CDR3 DNA reads TGTGCCAGCAGCCAAAGGGGGGGGTACTCCTACAATGAGCAGTTCTTC.

The count of this clone is one. This chain connects TRBV9 to TRBJ1-2; TRBD1 might be the D (6 bases). The CDR3 contains 15 residues. The V end lost 3 bases, the J end lost 4 bases, and 16 bases lay between the germline ends. The germline gives CDR1 SGDLS, CDR2 YYNGEE. CDR3 loop: CASSATGYRPYGYTF. The CDR3, as DNA: TGTGCCAGCAGCGCCACAGGGTATCGGCCCTATGGCTACACCTTC.

The V gene is TRBV5-4, the J gene TRBJ1-4, with 9 bases lining up with TRBD1. The CDR3 has 15 amino acids. Germline V gene data show CDR1 as SGHNT and CDR2 as YYREEE (reference sequence). J was trimmed by 6 bases and V by 2 bases; bases with no gene match: 5. The CDR3 is CASSLQGASDEKLFF. CDR3 sequence (DNA): TGTGCCAGCAGCTTACAGGGGGCGAGTGATGAAAAACTGTTTTTT.

The J gene is TRBJ1-1, the V gene TRBV29-1; 9 bases map to TRBD1. The junction had 7 bases not matched to a gene; V was cut back by 4 bases and J by 10 bases. Germline V lookup: CDR1 SQVTM, CDR2 ANQGSEA. There are 12 residues in the CDR3. The CDR3 sequence: CSVATGGYTAFF. DNA of the CDR3: TGCAGCGTTGCCACAGGGGGCTATACAGCTTTCTTT. The variable domain in full, completed from reference TRBV29-1 and TRBJ1-1, reads SAVISQKPSRDICQRGTSLTIQCQVDSQVTMMFWYRQQPGQSLTLIATANQGSEATYESGFVIDKFPISRPNLTFSTLTVSNMSPEDSSIYLCSVATGGYTAFFGQGTRLTVV.

J is TRBJ2-5 and V is TRBV9, with 7 bases identical to TRBD2. After removal of 4 bases from V and 1 base from J, the junction contained 4 bases not matched to a gene. Per the germline V gene, CDR1 is SGDLS and CDR2 is YYNGEE. CDR3 length: 14 residues. The chain's CDR3 is CASSPGTTQETQYF. CDR3 DNA: TGTGCCAGCAGCCCAGGGACTACCCAAGAGACCCAGTACTTC.

This clone appeared once. This sequence joins TRBV5-1 and TRBJ1-2; perhaps TRBD1 as D (5 bases). Germline CDR1 is SGHRS and CDR2 is YFSETQ. The CDR3 totals 12 residues. The ends were cut back, 4 bases at V and 6 bases at J, with 10 bases in the middle. Here the CDR3 DNA reads TGCGCCAGCAGCCCCCTGGGGGATGGCTACACCTTC. This sequence encodes CASSPLGDGYTF.

The chain is built from TRBV19 and TRBJ1-1; a possible D gene is TRBD1 (5 bases). Trimming left V 7 bases short and J 2 bases short, with 17 bases between. This CDR3 has 15 residues. Per germline, CDR1 LNHDA and CDR2 SQIVND (reference sequence). CDR3 nucleotide sequence: TGTGCCAGTAATACCCCGGGGCTAGGAAACACTGAAGCTTTCTTT. It yields the protein CASNTPGLGNTEAFF.

The chain has TRBV6-5 and TRBJ2-1; D may be TRBD1 (6 bases). Trimming removed 7 bases from V and 7 bases from J, with 20 bases in between. This CDR3 contains 15 residues. Germline CDR1 is MNHEY and CDR2 is SVGAGI. CDR3 sequence reads: CASTPVTGTLNEQFF. The DNA for the CDR3 is TGTGCCAGCACCCCAGTGACAGGTACTCTAAATGAGCAGTTCTTC.

The rearrangement joins TRBV12-3 or TRBV12-4 to TRBJ1-6; D uncertain. V was cut by 8 bases and J by 7 bases, with 9 bases left in between. The CDR3 has 12 residues. The CDR3 sequence: CASAFPNSPLHF. The DNA of the CDR3 is TGTGCCAGCGCTTTTCCAAATTCACCCCTCCACTTT.

The CDR3, as DNA: TGTGCCAGCCACTACCGAGGTTCAGATACGCAGTATTTT. Encoded protein: CASHYRGSDTQYF. This sequence joins TRBV12-3 or TRBV12-4 and TRBJ2-3; unclear D gene. V was clipped by 8 bases and J by 4 bases, with 13 bases between them. This CDR3 has 13 amino acids.

The chain uses TRBV19 and TRBJ1-1; TRBD1 might be the D (5 bases). The germline V gene encodes CDR1 LNHDA and CDR2 SQIVND (reference sequence). V dropped 4 bases and J dropped 5 bases, with 14 bases sitting between them. The CDR3 spans 14 residues. The CDR3 here is CASSTRGWLTEAFF. The CDR3 DNA follows: TGTGCCAGTAGTACCCGGGGGTGGCTGACTGAAGCTTTCTTT.

The chain is built from TRBV29-1 and TRBJ2-5; 8 nucleotides align to TRBD2. V shed 6 bases and J 4 bases; nucleotides not matched to a gene: 7. There are 13 residues in the CDR3. Germline CDR1 SQVTM, CDR2 ANQGSEA. The CDR3 DNA sequence: TGCAGCGTGTCGCGGGGGGACCGAGAGACCCAGTACTTC. It translates to CSVSRGDRETQYF. Based on the CDR3 plus reference TRBV29-1 and TRBJ2-5, the full variable domain is SAVISQKPSRDICQRGTSLTIQCQVDSQVTMMFWYRQQPGQSLTLIATANQGSEATYESGFVIDKFPISRPNLTFSTLTVSNMSPEDSSIYLCSVSRGDRETQYFGPGTRLLVL.

V and J are TRBV19 and TRBJ1-2; 9 bases agree with TRBD1. The CDR3 is 14 amino acids. Germline V gene data show CDR1 as LNHDA and CDR2 as SQIVND (reference sequence). Germline trimming cut 2 bases from V and 4 bases from J; bases unmatched to any gene: 2. The DNA of the CDR3 is TGTGCCAGTAGTATACCGGGACAGGGCTATGGCTACACCTTC. This gives the protein CASSIPGQGYGYTF.

The chain couples TRBV13 to TRBJ1-2, with TRBD1 matching over 10 bases. The CDR3 is 16 amino acids. After removal of 1 base from V and 2 bases from J, the junction contained 4 bases not matched to a gene. Germline loops: CDR1 PRHDT, CDR2 FYEKMQ (reference sequence). The CDR3 nucleotides are TGTGCCAGCAGCTTAGCGGGGACAGGGGTGAACTATGGCTACACCTTC. Translated, it gives CASSLAGTGVNYGYTF.

CDR3 region: CASSLDIRTYEQYF. CDR3 bases: TGTGCCAGCAGCCTGGACATCCGGACCTACGAGCAGTACTTC. The gene calls are TRBV27 and TRBJ2-7; tentative D call: TRBD1 (5 bases). V was shortened by 6 bases and J by 2 bases, with 14 bases between the two germline ends. Germline values: CDR1 MNHEY, CDR2 SMNVEV (reference sequence). The CDR3 covers 14 residues.

The V gene is TRBV6-5, the J gene TRBJ1-3; 8 bases line up with TRBD1. This CDR3 is built from 15 residues. Germline V gene data show CDR1 as MNHEY and CDR2 as SVGAGI. V shed 5 bases, J shed 0 bases, and the junction held 3 bases outside the gene matches. The CDR3: CASSRQGNSGNTIYF. As DNA, the CDR3 is TGTGCCAGCAGTAGACAGGGGAACTCTGGAAACACCATATATTTT.

The chain joins TRBV24-1 to TRBJ1-2, with unresolved D. Germline CDR1 and CDR2: KGHDR and SFDVKD. V lost 0 bases and J lost 8, with 18 bases in between. The CDR3 is 16 amino acids. CDR3 amino acids: CATSDLDHGNEEGYTF. The CDR3 DNA reads TGTGCCACCAGTGATTTGGACCATGGGAACGAGGAGGGCTACACCTTC.

This sequence joins TRBV5-6 and TRBJ1-6, with a weak D call TRBD1 (5 bases). CDR3 length equals 16 residues. From germline, CDR1 is SGHDT and CDR2 YYEEEE. Trimming took off 1 base at V and 10 bases at J, with 18 bases between the two ends. The DNA of the CDR3 is TGTGCCAGCAGCTTGAGCCAAATGGGGGGTTGGTCACCCCTCCACTTT. Residues: CASSLSQMGGWSPLHF.

The chain carries TRBV11-2 and TRBJ2-5; TRBD1 agrees at 7 bases. Trimming took 3 bases from V and 2 from J; bases not matched to a gene: 3. Germline-derived CDR1 and CDR2 are SGHAT and FQNNGV. The CDR3 runs to 14 residues. The CDR3 DNA sequence: TGTGCCAGCAGCTTGGGACAGATGCAAGAGACCCAGTACTTC. This sequence encodes CASSLGQMQETQYF.

The chain employs TRBV7-2 and TRBJ1-6; no reliable D call. Germline CDR1 and CDR2: SGHTA and FQGNSA. The CDR3 extends over 17 amino acids. V was pared by 5 bases and J by 0 bases, with 14 bases between. This CDR3 reads CASSPRPKSSYNSPLHF. The CDR3, as DNA: TGTGCCAGCAGCCCACGCCCTAAGAGCTCCTATAATTCACCCCTCCACTTT.

The chain joins TRBV9 to TRBJ1-1; possibly TRBD1 for D (5 bases). Germline assignment: CDR1 SGDLS and CDR2 YYNGEE. V dropped 4 bases and J dropped 0 bases, with 13 bases sitting between them. The CDR3 runs 15 residues. CDR3 in DNA: TGTGCCAGCAGCAGTCGGGCAGGGATGAACACTGAAGCTTTCTTT. It translates to CASSSRAGMNTEAFF.

The V gene is TRBV27, the J gene TRBJ1-5; 8 bases fit TRBD1. Germline trimming cut 4 bases from V and 11 bases from J; bases unmatched to any gene: 4. There are 12 residues in the CDR3. In germline, CDR1 is MNHEY, CDR2 SMNVEV (reference sequence). The CDR3: CASSSTDRAQHF. CDR3 DNA: TGTGCCAGCAGTTCTACGGACAGGGCCCAGCATTTT.

The chain uses TRBV6-5 and TRBJ1-3; possible D gene TRBD1, 6 bases. The V gene's germline CDR1 is MNHEY and CDR2 SVGAGI. V shed 0 bases and J shed 2 bases, with 11 bases lying between them. The CDR3 sequence is 16 residues long. CDR3 nucleotide sequence: TGTGCCAGCAGTTACTCCCTCCAGGGGACTGGAAACACCATATATTTT. Encoded protein: CASSYSLQGTGNTIYF.

The chain links TRBV6-2 or TRBV6-3 to TRBJ2-2; D is unclear. The CDR3 consists of 14 residues. In germline, CDR1 is MNHEY, CDR2 SVGEGT. Trimming took 6 bases from V and 0 from J, leaving 8 bases between them. CDR3 residues: CASSPTANTGELFF. The CDR3 nucleotides are TGTGCCAGCAGCCCCACGGCGAACACCGGGGAGCTGTTTTTT.

This chain uses TRBV7-2 with TRBJ1-4; tentatively, D is TRBD1 (6 bases). Germline values: CDR1 SGHTA, CDR2 FQGNSA. The CDR3 extends over 14 amino acids. The V end was cut by 5 bases, the J end by 7 bases, with 14 bases between. The CDR3 region is CASSPTGKSEKLFF. CDR3 nucleotide sequence: TGTGCCAGCAGCCCTACAGGGAAAAGTGAAAAACTGTTTTTT.

V and J are TRBV12-3 or TRBV12-4 and TRBJ2-5; 7 positions match TRBD2. The ends lost 1 base at V and 4 bases at J; junction bases unmatched: 0. There are 13 residues in the CDR3. CDR3 in amino acids: CASSLGGGETQYF. The CDR3 DNA reads as TGTGCCAGCAGTTTAGGGGGGGGAGAGACCCAGTACTTC.

Here the CDR3 reads CASSQGRDLWNEQFF. The CDR3 nucleotides are TGTGCCAGCAGCCAAGGCCGGGACCTCTGGAATGAGCAGTTCTTC. V gene TRBV3-1 (or the pseudogene TRBV3-2) combines with J gene TRBJ2-1; D could derive from TRBD1 or TRBD2 (5 bases each). Germline V gene data show CDR1 as LGHDT and CDR2 as YNNKEL (reference sequence). The length of the CDR3 is 15 residues. The V end was cut by 1 base, the J end by 7 bases, with 14 bases between.

The chain carries TRBV7-2 and TRBJ1-3, with 8 bases lining up with TRBD1. J was trimmed by 1 base and V by 5 bases; bases with no gene match: 7. CDR1 SGHTA and CDR2 FQGNSA come from the germline V gene. The CDR3 is 16 residues long. As DNA, the CDR3 is TGTGCCAGCAGCCTACACAGGACAGGGTCTGGAAACACCATATATTTT. Its protein product is CASSLHRTGSGNTIYF.